The next 10 T cell receptor beta chains were all read from a single sample in a study of T cells after yellow fever vaccination (dated by TCRdb to between 2018 and 2020). Libraries were prepared through 5' RACE. Reads for this sample came from an Illumina NovaSeq 6000. TCRdb applied fastp at Q25 and MiXCR to the public reads, then kept only in-frame beta chains. Rows matching on CDR3 protein sequence are summarized as one entry with the most common DNA and genes. This sample is represented by about 430,000 distinct CDR3 sequences; around a sixth of them were singletons. Roughly a sixth of the sample rests with the top ten. This specimen's treatment or condition label, interpreted: live attenuated yellow fever vaccine strain. Here the sequenced sample was PBMCs, taken before the yellow fever booster vaccination. The receptors originated from a man between 18 and 29 years old who received the YFV17D yellow fever vaccine.

The chain has TRBV7-9 and TRBJ2-5, with D tentatively TRBD1 (6 bases). Per the germline V gene, CDR1 is SEHNR and CDR2 is FQNEAQ (reference sequence). Trimming removed 5 bases at V and 3 bases at J, with 10 bases between. The CDR3 runs 13 residues. The CDR3 DNA sequence: TGTGCCAGCAGCCGCCGGGACAAAGAGACCCAGTACTTC. This translates into CASSRRDKETQYF.

This sequence joins TRBV20-1 and TRBJ2-7, with D maybe TRBD1 (6 bases). The germline gives CDR1 DFQATT, CDR2 SNEGSKA (reference sequence). The CDR3 is 15 amino acids. Trimming pared 5 bases from V and 2 bases from J, leaving 19 bases between. CDR3 sequence: CSALPTGRGTYEQYF. For the CDR3, the DNA is TGCAGTGCTCTACCCACAGGGCGAGGGACCTACGAGCAGTACTTC.

This chain links TRBV11-3 with TRBJ2-7; D is ambiguous. The CDR3 loop spans 13 amino acids. The V end lost 0 bases, the J end lost 5 bases, and 8 bases lay between the germline ends. Germline V gene sequence: CDR1 SGHNT, CDR2 YENEEA. In DNA, the CDR3 is TGTGCCAGCAGCTTAGACCGGTTGCACGAGCAGTACTTC. This translates into CASSLDRLHEQYF.

This clonotype was picked up a small number of times. The chain is built from TRBV20-1 and TRBJ1-5; weak D call: TRBD1 (5 bases). V lost 1 base and J 0 bases, leaving 10 bases between the germline ends. CDR1 is DFQATT and CDR2 is SNEGSKA in the germline V gene (reference sequence). The CDR3 length is 15 residues. The CDR3 coding sequence is TGCAGTGCTAGAGCCCCCGGACATAGCAATCAGCCCCAGCATTTT. It yields the protein CSARAPGHSNQPQHF.

The table lists this clonotype with many counts. The rearrangement joins TRBV12-3 or TRBV12-4 to TRBJ2-2; D remains unclear. This CDR3 contains 15 residues. The V end lost 5 bases, the J end lost 4 bases, and 14 bases lay between the germline ends. The CDR3 loop reads CASSQSVSTTGELFF. The CDR3 DNA sequence: TGTGCCAGCAGTCAATCGGTATCTACCACCGGGGAGCTGTTTTTT.

The genes are TRBV5-5 and TRBJ1-5; D is unclear. CDR1 and CDR2 from the germline V gene are SGHKS and YYEKEE (reference sequence). CDR3 size: 14 residues. With 5 bases removed from V and 3 bases from J, the gap between germline ends came to 12 bases. CDR3 loop: CASSPVSFNQPQHF. Here the CDR3 DNA reads TGTGCCAGCAGTCCCGTTTCCTTCAATCAGCCCCAGCATTTT.

This clonotype was picked up a small number of times. The J gene is TRBJ2-2, the V gene TRBV12-3 or TRBV12-4, with D perhaps TRBD1 or TRBD2 (5 bases each). There are 17 residues in the CDR3. V lost 6 bases and J 4 bases, leaving 21 bases between the germline ends. CDR3 nucleotide sequence: TGTGCCAGCAGGGCTGCCGGGACCGCCGGTGGCACCGGGGAGCTGTTTTTT. Its translation: CASRAAGTAGGTGELFF.

This clonotype was detected a few times. This chain joins TRBV6-5 and TRBJ2-7; the match to TRBD2 covers 7 bases. The CDR3 has 16 amino acids. The ends lost 6 bases at V and 5 bases at J; junction bases unmatched: 16. Germline values: CDR1 MNHEY, CDR2 SVGAGI. The CDR3 spells CASSYGAAGVGDEQYF. The CDR3 DNA reads TGTGCCAGCAGCTACGGTGCGGCGGGGGTTGGTGACGAGCAGTACTTC.

The rearrangement uses TRBV6-5 and TRBJ2-3; 11 bases agree with TRBD2. The length of the CDR3 is 17 residues. Trimming at V came to 5 bases and at J to 2 bases, leaving 9 bases not matched to a gene. Germline V gives CDR1 MNHEY, CDR2 SVGAGI. CDR3 loop: CASSKDGTSGPTDTQYF. The CDR3 coding sequence is TGTGCCAGCAGTAAAGATGGGACTAGCGGACCCACAGATACGCAGTATTTT.

This chain joins TRBV6-5 and TRBJ1-3, with a weak D call TRBD1 (5 bases). The CDR3 contains 15 residues. V gave up 8 bases and J gave up 1 base, with 15 bases separating them. The germline V gene has CDR1 MNHEY and CDR2 SVGAGI. The DNA for the CDR3 is TGTGCCAGCGGGAGGGGTTATCAATCTGGAAACACCATATATTTT. This codes for CASGRGYQSGNTIYF.